This T cell receptor (beta chain) was recorded in a study of shared clonotypes between healthy human individuals. Notes on the study in general: Clonotypes which were not shared had lower generation probabilities than clonotypes that all four donors shared.

Sequenced by immunoSEQ multiplex PCR; TCRdb stores in-frame clones only, minus some. Among roughly 2 million clones listed, roughly 94% were seen once. As for this clone: What it recognizes is unknown.

The CDR3 sequence is 15 residues long. From germline, CDR1 is KGHSH and CDR2 LQKENI. Trimming left V 2 bases short and J 6 bases short, with 11 bases between. This clonotype was obtained from a man between 18 and 29 years old in good health. Material: naive CD4+ T cells sorted from blood. Subset noted: CD45RA+ positively selected. The V and J genes are TRBV18 and TRBJ1-6; D gene uncertain. Here the CDR3 reads CASSPTELINSPLHF. The CDR3 DNA reads as TGTGCCAGCTCACCAACAGAGCTGATTAATTCACCCCTCCACTTT.